The clone carrying this TCR beta chain occurred a few times. Its matching antigen is unknown. This specimen belongs to a study of beta chain features in type 1 diabetes. Findings of the study overall: A greater similarity of naive, central memory and Treg TCRB repertoires was seen among patients than among healthy donors. Shortening that was moderate but significant affected the TCRB CDR3s of Type 1 diabetes patients in all four CD4+ subsets.

CDR3 size: 17 residues. Germline values: CDR1 SEHNR, CDR2 FQNEAQ (reference sequence). The ends were cut back, 4 bases at V and 4 bases at J, with 17 bases in the middle. Expressed TCRB transcripts were sequenced after all isolated RNA was converted to cDNA. The assay was immunoSEQ multiplex PCR, and TCRdb's table has in-frame clones only and misses some. The sample carries under 150,000 clones, roughly 17% recorded once. Stem cell-like memory, regulatory, central memory and naive CD4+ cells were sorted via CD45RO/CCR7/CD25/CD127/CD95/CD27. The TCR sequence derives from a man in his late teens or twenties with type 1 diabetes. The chain recombines TRBV7-9 with TRBJ2-6; D gene uncertain. The material sequenced was central memory CD4+ T cells from blood. The CDR3 region is CASSYAPYRAGANVLTF. The CDR3, as DNA: TGTGCCAGCAGCTACGCGCCGTACCGGGCAGGGGCCAACGTCCTGACTTTC.